Below, one T cell receptor beta chain is given with its context. This clone came up once. Its antigen is currently not known. Per-base quality was not reported, and no clone a single base away is much larger than it. The data derive from a study of shared clonotypes between healthy human individuals (TCRdb year 2020). Background on the whole study: The cohort comprised a couple of women and a few men aged 18 to 49 years. Per donor, three plates each were used for CD4 naive and CD4 memory, two for CD8 naive, and one for CD8 memory. Blood TCR repertoires of about 5 healthy adults were deeply sequenced to estimate repertoire size and the extent of clonotype sharing between individuals. Libraries were prepared and TCR repertoires were sequenced by different laboratories using diverse techniques, in order to increase sequencing depth and limit assay-specific biases. Leukapheresis yielded between about 0.8 and 8.9 billion PBMCs per donor.

Broader findings and caveats from the paper: Based on pairwise subsampling, the degree of clonotype sharing among donors was expected to be affected by sequencing depth. Even with the large sequencing depth, rarefaction of the sorted-subset datasets indicated that sequencing was incomplete. Sampling was limited to blood, and TCR repertoires in tissue likely differ from TCR repertoires in blood. Naive subsets generally had larger estimated clonotype richness than memory subsets. When several donors were compared, the shared fraction of clonotypes was 5% to 6.5% for naive CD4, 3.5% for naive CD8, 2.3% for memory CD4, and 0.4% for memory CD8. The genetic and exposure-history diversity represented was limited by the small number of donors. Compared with non-shared clonotypes, the clonotypes found in all four sorted-subset donors had higher generation probabilities.

Germline trimming: 4 bases from V, 4 bases from J; junction bases outside gene matches: 2. The germline V gene encodes CDR1 SGHDT and CDR2 YYEEEE. Spanning cysteine to phenylalanine, the CDR3 consists of 15 amino acids. Only CDR3 DNA remains: 45 bases, in frame from the first base. CD8 naive samples were CD45RO-negative cells positively selected for CCR7, giving a CD45RA+CCR7+ population that excluded TemRA cells. Healthy HIV-negative adults with no recently reported acute infections or vaccinations were included as donors. Only Caucasian adults living in Nashville, Tennessee, USA were represented among the donors. Blood was obtained by leukapheresis, after which PBMCs were separated by Ficoll-Histopaque density gradient centrifugation and cryopreserved in liquid nitrogen vapor phase. Purity and quantity of every magnetically sorted T cell population were checked by analytical flow cytometry. Genomic DNA was isolated from every sorted fraction and measured by UV absorbance on a Nanodrop 2000c.

TCR CDR3 regions were amplified from genomic DNA by multiplex PCR using the deep immunoSEQ assay. Extracted genomic DNA from each cell subset was spread evenly across all wells of several immunoSEQ 96-well plates, with each plate serving as a replicate. For sorted subsets, approximately 190 ng genomic DNA, equal to 30,000 or so T cell genomes, was loaded into each replicate PCR. Purified libraries were measured with a Qubit 3.0 fluorometer, size-checked on a Bioanalyzer 2100, and measured again with the KAPA Library Quantification kit. Every immunoSEQ 96-well plate was sequenced on a dedicated single-read 150-cycle Illumina NextSeq 550 flow cell. The original methods were these. Because the immunoSEQ output included only junctional sequences and no quality scores, the filtering could not be the same as the filtering used for full-length reads. To assign V/J genes and CDR3, sequences were annotated using PyIR, a Python wrapper for IgBLAST v1.9, with IMGT germline references. Any read was removed if the V/J assignment was weak (E-value above 1e-6), the CDR3 was missing, or the read contained stop codons, out-of-frame junctions, or ambiguous translated residues. V3J clonotypes were defined by identical inferred V gene, J gene, and CDR3 amino acid sequence. Percentage overlap between repertoires was computed as shared unique clonotypes divided by the size of the smaller repertoire. Richness of each repertoire was evaluated using RTK rarefaction, the Chao1 estimator, and Recon v2.1 estimates of unobserved clonotypes. Generation probabilities for all TCRbeta clonotypes obtained by the gDNA method from a few donors were computed using OLGA. What TCRdb holds here is the immuneACCESS table cut down to in-frame rearrangements. Part of the clones is not present; checked against another copy, under half of the missing clones reflect an unresolved V gene, and the others are unexplained. The D gene and trimming were derived from the DNA, and the V and J assignments and clone size from that table. The sample table lists about 1,800,000 clones, about 95% of them with a count of one. In total, the top ten clones hold 0.9% to 1.5% of the sample.

The clonotype originates from a man younger than 30 in good health. Sequenced: naive CD8+ T cells sorted from blood. The intended sense of this specimen's cell subset or site label: CD45RA+CCR7+. The chain joins TRBV5-6 to TRBJ2-2, with 12 bases matching TRBD2. Read as DNA, the sequence is TGTGCCAGCAGCCTACTAGCGGGGGGCACCGGGGAGCTGTTTTTT. It codes for CASSLLAGGTGELFF.